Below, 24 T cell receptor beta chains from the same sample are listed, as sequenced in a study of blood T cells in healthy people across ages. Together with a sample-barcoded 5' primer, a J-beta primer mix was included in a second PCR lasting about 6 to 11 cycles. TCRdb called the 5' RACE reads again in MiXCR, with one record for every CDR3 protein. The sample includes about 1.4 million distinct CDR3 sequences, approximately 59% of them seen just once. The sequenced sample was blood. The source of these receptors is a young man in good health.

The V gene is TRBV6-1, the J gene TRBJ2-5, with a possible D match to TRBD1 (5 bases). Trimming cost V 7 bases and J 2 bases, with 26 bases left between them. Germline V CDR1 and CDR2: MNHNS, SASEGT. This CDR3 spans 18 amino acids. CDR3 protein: CASTPVTWARDQQETQYF. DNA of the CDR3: TGTGCCAGCACCCCCGTTACCTGGGCCAGGGATCAGCAAGAGACCCAGTACTTC.

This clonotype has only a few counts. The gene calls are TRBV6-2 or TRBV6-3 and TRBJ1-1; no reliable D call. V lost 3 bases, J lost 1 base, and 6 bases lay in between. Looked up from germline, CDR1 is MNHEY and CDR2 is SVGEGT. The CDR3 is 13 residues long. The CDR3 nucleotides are TGTGCCAGCAGTTATTCTGCGAACACTGAAGCTTTCTTT. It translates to CASSYSANTEAFF.

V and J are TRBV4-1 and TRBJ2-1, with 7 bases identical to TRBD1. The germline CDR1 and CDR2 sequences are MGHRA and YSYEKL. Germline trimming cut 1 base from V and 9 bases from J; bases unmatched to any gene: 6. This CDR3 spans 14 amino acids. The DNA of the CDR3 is TGCGCCAGCAGCCAAGTTCAAGGGGGCCTTGAGCAGTTCTTC. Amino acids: CASSQVQGGLEQFF.

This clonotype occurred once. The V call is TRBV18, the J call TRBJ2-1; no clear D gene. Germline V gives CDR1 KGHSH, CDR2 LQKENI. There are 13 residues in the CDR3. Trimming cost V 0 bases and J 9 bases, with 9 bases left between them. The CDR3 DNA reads TGTGCCAGCTCACCACCGGTGGACGTTGAGCAGTTCTTC. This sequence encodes CASSPPVDVEQFF.

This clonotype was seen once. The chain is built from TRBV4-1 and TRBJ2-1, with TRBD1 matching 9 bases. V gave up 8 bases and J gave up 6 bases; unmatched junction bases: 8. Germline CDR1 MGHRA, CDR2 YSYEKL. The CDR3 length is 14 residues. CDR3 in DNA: TGCGCCAGCCGGGTGGGACAGGGTATCAATGAGCAGTTCTTC. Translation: CASRVGQGINEQFF.

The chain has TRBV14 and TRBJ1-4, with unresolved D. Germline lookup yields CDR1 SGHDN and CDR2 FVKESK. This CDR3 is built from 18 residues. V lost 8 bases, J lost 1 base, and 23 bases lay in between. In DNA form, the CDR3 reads TGTGCCAGCGACCCGCGACCCGGGTTCAGAGGAACTAATGAAAAACTGTTTTTT. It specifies CASDPRPGFRGTNEKLFF.

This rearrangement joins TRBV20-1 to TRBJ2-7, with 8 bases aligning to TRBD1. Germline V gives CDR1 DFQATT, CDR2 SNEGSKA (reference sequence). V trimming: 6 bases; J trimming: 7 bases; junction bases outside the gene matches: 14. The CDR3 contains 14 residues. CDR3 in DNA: TGCAGTGCGGCCCGGACAGGGACCACCTGGGAGCAGTACTTC. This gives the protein CSAARTGTTWEQYF.

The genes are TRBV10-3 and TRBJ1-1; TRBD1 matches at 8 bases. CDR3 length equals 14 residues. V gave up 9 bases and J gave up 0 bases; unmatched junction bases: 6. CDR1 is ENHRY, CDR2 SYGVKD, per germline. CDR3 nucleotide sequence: TGTGCCATTACAGGGGGGGACTTGAACACTGAAGCTTTCTTT. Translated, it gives CAITGGDLNTEAFF.

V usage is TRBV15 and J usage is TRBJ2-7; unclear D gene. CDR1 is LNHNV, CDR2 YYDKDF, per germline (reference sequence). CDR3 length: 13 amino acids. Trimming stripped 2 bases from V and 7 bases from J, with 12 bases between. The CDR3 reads CATSRLSPGEQYF. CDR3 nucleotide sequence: TGTGCCACCAGCAGACTATCCCCAGGAGAGCAGTACTTC.

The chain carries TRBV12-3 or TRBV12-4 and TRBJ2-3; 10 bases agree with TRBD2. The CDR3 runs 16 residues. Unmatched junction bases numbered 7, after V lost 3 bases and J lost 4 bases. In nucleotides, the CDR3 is TGTGCCAGCAGTTTTCTAGCGGGGGATGTAGCAGATACGCAGTATTTT. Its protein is CASSFLAGDVADTQYF.

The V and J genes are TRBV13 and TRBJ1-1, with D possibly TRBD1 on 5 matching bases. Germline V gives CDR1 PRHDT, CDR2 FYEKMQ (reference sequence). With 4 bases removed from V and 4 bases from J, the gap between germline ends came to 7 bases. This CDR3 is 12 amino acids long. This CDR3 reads CASSSGLTEAFF. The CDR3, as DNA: TGTGCCAGCAGCTCGGGACTCACTGAAGCTTTCTTT.

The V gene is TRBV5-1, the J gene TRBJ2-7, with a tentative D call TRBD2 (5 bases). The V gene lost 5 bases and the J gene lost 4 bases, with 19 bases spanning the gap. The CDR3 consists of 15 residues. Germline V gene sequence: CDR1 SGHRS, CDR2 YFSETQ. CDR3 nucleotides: TGCGCCAGCAGTCCCCCCGCCCGAGGGCCATACGAGCAGTACTTC. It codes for CASSPPARGPYEQYF.

The CDR3 nucleotides are TGTGCCAGCAGTCCCGAAAGTGATTCACCCCTCCACTTT. Protein sequence: CASSPESDSPLHF. This sequence joins TRBV2 and TRBJ1-6; D is ambiguous. Germline V lookup: CDR1 SNHLY, CDR2 FYNNEI. Deletions cut 5 bases from V and 8 bases from J, with 10 bases between. CDR3 length equals 13 residues.

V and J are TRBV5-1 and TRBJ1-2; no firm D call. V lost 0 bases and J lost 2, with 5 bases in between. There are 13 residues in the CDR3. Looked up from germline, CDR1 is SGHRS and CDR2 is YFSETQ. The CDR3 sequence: CASSLENNYGYTF. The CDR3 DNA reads TGCGCCAGCAGCTTGGAAAACAACTATGGCTACACCTTC.

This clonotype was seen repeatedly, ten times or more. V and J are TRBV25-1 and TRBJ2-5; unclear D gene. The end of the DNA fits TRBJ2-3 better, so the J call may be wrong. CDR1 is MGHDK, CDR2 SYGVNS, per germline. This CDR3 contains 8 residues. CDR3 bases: TGTGCCAGCAGCCCGCAGTATTTT. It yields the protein CASSPQYF.

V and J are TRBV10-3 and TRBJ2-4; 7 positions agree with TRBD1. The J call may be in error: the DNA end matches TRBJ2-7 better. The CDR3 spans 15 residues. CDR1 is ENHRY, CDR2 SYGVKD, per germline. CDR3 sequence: CAMRPGTGQIYEQYF. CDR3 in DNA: TGTGCCATGCGCCCAGGAACGGGACAGATCTACGAGCAGTACTTC.

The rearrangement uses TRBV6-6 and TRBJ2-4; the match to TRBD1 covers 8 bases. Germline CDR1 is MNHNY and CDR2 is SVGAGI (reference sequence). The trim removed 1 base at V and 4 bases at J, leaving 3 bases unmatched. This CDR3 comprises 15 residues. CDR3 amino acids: CASSYWGQEKNIQYF. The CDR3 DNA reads TGTGCCAGCAGTTACTGGGGACAGGAAAAAAACATTCAGTACTTC.

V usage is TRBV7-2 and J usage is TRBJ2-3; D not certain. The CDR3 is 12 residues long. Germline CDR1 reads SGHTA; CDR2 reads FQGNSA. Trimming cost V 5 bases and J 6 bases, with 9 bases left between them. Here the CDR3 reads CASSTPRDTQYF. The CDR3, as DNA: TGTGCCAGCAGCACCCCCCGGGATACGCAGTATTTT.

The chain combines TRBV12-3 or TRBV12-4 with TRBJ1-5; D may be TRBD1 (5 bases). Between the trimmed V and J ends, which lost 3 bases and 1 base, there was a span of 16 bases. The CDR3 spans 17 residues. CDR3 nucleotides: TGTGCCAGCAGTTTGGGGACCGTCCTGAGGAGCAATCAGCCCCAGCATTTT. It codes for CASSLGTVLRSNQPQHF.

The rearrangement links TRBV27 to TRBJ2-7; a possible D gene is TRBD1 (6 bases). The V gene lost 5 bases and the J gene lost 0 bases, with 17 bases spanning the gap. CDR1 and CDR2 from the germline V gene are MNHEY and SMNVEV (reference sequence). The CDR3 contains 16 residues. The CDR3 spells CASSITGSLSSYEQYF. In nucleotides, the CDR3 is TGTGCCAGCAGTATAACAGGGAGTCTAAGCTCCTACGAGCAGTACTTC.

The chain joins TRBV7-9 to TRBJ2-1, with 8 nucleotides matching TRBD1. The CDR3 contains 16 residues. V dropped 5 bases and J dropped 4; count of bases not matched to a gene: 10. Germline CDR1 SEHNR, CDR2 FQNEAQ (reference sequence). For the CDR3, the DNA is TGTGCCAGCAGCACTGACAGGGGTCCTTCTTACAATGAGCAGTTCTTC. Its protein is CASSTDRGPSYNEQFF.

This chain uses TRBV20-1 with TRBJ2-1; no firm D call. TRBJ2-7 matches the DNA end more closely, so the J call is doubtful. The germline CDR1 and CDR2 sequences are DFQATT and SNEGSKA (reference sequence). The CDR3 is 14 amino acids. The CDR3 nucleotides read TGCAGTGCTAGACGCCAGGATTTTGGGTACGAGCAGTACTTC. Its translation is CSARRQDFGYEQYF.

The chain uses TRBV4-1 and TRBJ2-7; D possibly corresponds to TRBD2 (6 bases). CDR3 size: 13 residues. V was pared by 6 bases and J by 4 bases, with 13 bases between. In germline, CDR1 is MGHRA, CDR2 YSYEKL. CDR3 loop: CASRGIGTYEQYF. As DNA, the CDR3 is TGCGCCAGCAGGGGTATCGGGACTTACGAGCAGTACTTC.

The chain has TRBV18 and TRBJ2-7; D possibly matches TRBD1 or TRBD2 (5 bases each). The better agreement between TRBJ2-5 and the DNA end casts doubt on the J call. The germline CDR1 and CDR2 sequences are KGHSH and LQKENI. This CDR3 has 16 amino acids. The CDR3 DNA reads TGTGCCAGCTCACCGAGTGAGGGGCATCATGAAGAGACCCAGTACTTC. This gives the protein CASSPSEGHHEETQYF.